Sequencing of this TCR beta chain was carried out in a study of monozygotic twins with inflammatory bowel disease. Study-wide results and limits: Twins with IBD were found to have lower TCRbeta diversity (inverse Simpson) than healthy co-twins. Support for any single strong IBD-associated signal or clonotype was not found.

In regard to this clonotype: The antigen remains unidentified.

Germline V gene data show CDR1 as LGHDT and CDR2 as YNNKEL (reference sequence). This CDR3 is 14 amino acids long. Researchers used about 4,000 ng of total RNA for each TCR library. The template switching step added UMIs that contained a 6-nucleotide sample barcode. Each CDR3 protein gets one entry in TCRdb, which reprocessed the 5' RACE reads and gives no DNA. Its listing shows approximately 400,000 distinct CDR3 sequences. Input material: blood. This sequence originates from a human donor with ulcerative colitis or Crohn's disease, or a healthy co-twin of an affected twin (not recorded which). The gene calls are TRBV3-1 and TRBJ2-1; lacking DNA, the TRBD1 call made by TCRdb goes unchecked. The CDR3 is CASSQELAGTEQFF.